The 22 T cell receptor beta chains below all came from one sample that was sequenced in a study of T cell responses to AZD1222 COVID-19 vaccine. TCRdb's copy holds only in-frame clones and misses some; the assay was immunoSEQ multiplex PCR. Of about 180,000 clones listed, 70% to 90% are singletons. Sequencing used peripheral blood, obtained 28 days after the second AZD1222 dose. The receptors come from an adult who received the AZD1222 COVID-19 vaccine.

The V call is TRBV18, the J call TRBJ2-5, with no clear D. The V gene lost 5 bases and the J gene lost 1 base, with 5 bases spanning the gap. This CDR3 comprises 12 residues. CDR1 and CDR2 from the germline V gene are KGHSH and LQKENI. The CDR3 spells CASSSRQETQYF. DNA for the CDR3: TGTGCCAGCTCATCGCGCCAAGAGACCCAGTACTTC.

This chain joins TRBV9 and TRBJ1-4, with 8 bases aligning to TRBD1. V dropped 4 bases and J dropped 5; count of bases not matched to a gene: 7. From germline, CDR1 is SGDLS and CDR2 YYNGEE. The CDR3 is made up of 15 amino acids. The CDR3 DNA is TGTGCCAGCAGCCCCGGGACAGGATTAAATGAAAAACTGTTTTTT. As protein: CASSPGTGLNEKLFF.

The rearrangement links TRBV5-4 to TRBJ2-5; D possibly uses TRBD1 or TRBD2 (5 bases each). The ends were cut back, 0 bases at V and 5 bases at J, with 14 bases in the middle. Germline-derived CDR1 and CDR2 are SGHNT and YYREEE (reference sequence). CDR3 length: 15 amino acids. The CDR3 loop reads CASSLAGTSAETQYF. CDR3 DNA: TGTGCCAGCAGCTTGGCGGGGACGTCTGCCGAGACCCAGTACTTC.

Regarding this clone: At one boundary the junction diverges from the germline segment, which might be a read error. The chain couples TRBV6-2 or TRBV6-3 to TRBJ2-1; D possibly corresponds to TRBD1 (6 bases). The CDR3 is 12 residues long. CDR1 and CDR2 from the germline V gene are MNHEY and SVGEGT. Here the CDR3 reads CASSYQSRGTVF. The CDR3 DNA reads TGTGCCAGCAGTTACCAGTCGAGGGGGACGGTCTTC.

The rearrangement uses TRBV30 and TRBJ1-2; no clear D gene. The CDR3 covers 16 residues. With 1 base removed from V and 2 bases from J, the gap between germline ends came to 17 bases. Germline V gene lookup returns CDR1 GTSNPN and CDR2 SVGIG (reference sequence). In DNA form, the CDR3 reads TGTGCCTGGAGTGGACCGGACGGACGCTTAAACTATGGCTACACCTTC. Residues: CAWSGPDGRLNYGYTF.

CDR3 bases: TGTGCCAGCAGCCAAGACGCAGGGTGGGATTCACCCCTCCACTTT. Translation gives CASSQDAGWDSPLHF. V and J are TRBV14 and TRBJ1-6, with a tentative D call TRBD1 (5 bases). The length of the CDR3 is 15 residues. The germline V gene encodes CDR1 SGHDN and CDR2 FVKESK. The V end lost 0 bases, the J end lost 8 bases, and 11 bases lay between the germline ends.

This clone was seen at least ten times. This chain links TRBV6-5 with TRBJ2-1; D uncertain. V gave up 4 bases and J gave up 7 bases, with 8 bases separating them. Germline CDR1 is MNHEY and CDR2 is SVGAGI. This CDR3 comprises 12 residues. The CDR3 coding sequence is TGTGCCAGCAGTTTAGAAAGGAATGAGCAGTTCTTC. Residues: CASSLERNEQFF.

CDR3 in amino acids: CASSPPTGMEAFF. In DNA, the CDR3 is TGTGCCAGCTCACCACCGACAGGGATGGAAGCTTTCTTT. This rearrangement joins TRBV18 to TRBJ1-1; 7 positions agree with TRBD1. Germline CDR1 reads KGHSH; CDR2 reads LQKENI. Unmatched junction bases numbered 3, after V lost 0 bases and J lost 8 bases. The CDR3 runs 13 residues. Using reference TRBV18 and TRBJ1-1 for the parts outside the CDR3, the full variable domain is NAGVMQNPRHLVRRRGQEARLRCSPMKGHSHVYWYRQLPEEGLKFMVYLQKENIIDESGMPKERFSAEFPKEGPSILRIQQVVRGDSAAYFCASSPPTGMEAFFGQGTRLTVV.

This clone was detected only a few times. The rearrangement joins TRBV30 to TRBJ1-5; possible D gene TRBD1, 6 bases. This CDR3 region has 16 residues. CDR1 and CDR2 from the germline V gene are GTSNPN and SVGIG (reference sequence). The V end was cut by 3 bases, the J end by 0 bases, with 15 bases between. The CDR3 region is CAWSPGQLDSNQPQHF. In DNA, the CDR3 is TGTGCCTGGAGCCCAGGACAGCTCGATAGCAATCAGCCCCAGCATTTT.

A few counts support this clone. The chain is built from TRBV19 and TRBJ2-3; tentatively, D is TRBD1 (6 bases). The germline CDR1 and CDR2 sequences are LNHDA and SQIVND (reference sequence). The CDR3 is 16 amino acids. V lost 1 base and J lost 2, with 13 bases in between. The CDR3 sequence: CASSIGQERATDTQYF. The CDR3 DNA sequence: TGTGCCAGTAGTATAGGACAGGAGAGGGCCACAGATACGCAGTATTTT.

The gene calls are TRBV19 and TRBJ2-7; a weak D match, TRBD1 (8 bases). Germline V lookup: CDR1 LNHDA, CDR2 SQIVND (reference sequence). V lost 6 bases, J lost 4 bases, and 16 bases lay in between. The CDR3 runs to 14 residues. In DNA, the CDR3 is TGTGCCAGTAGCTCACAGGGGGGACTATACGAGCAGTACTTC. Its protein product is CASSSQGGLYEQYF. Using reference TRBV19 and TRBJ2-7 for the parts outside the CDR3, the full variable domain is DGGITQSPKYLFRKEGQNVTLSCEQNLNHDAMYWYRQDPGQGLRLIYYSQIVNDFQKGDIAEGYSVSREKKESFPLTVTSAQKNPTAFYLCASSSQGGLYEQYFGPGTRLTVT.

The chain has TRBV7-6 and TRBJ2-7, with 10 nucleotides matching TRBD1. The CDR3 runs to 16 residues. CDR1 and CDR2 (germline): SGHVS, FNYEAQ. The V and J ends lost 4 bases and 2 bases, in that order; junction bases with no gene match: 8. DNA of the CDR3: TGTGCCAGCAGCTCGAAGACAGGGGGCCTGGCCTACGAGCAGTACTTC. This codes for CASSSKTGGLAYEQYF.

The rearrangement uses TRBV6-5 and TRBJ2-1; D assignment may be TRBD1 or TRBD2 (5 bases each). Germline CDR1 reads MNHEY; CDR2 reads SVGAGI. V was clipped by 6 bases and J by 3 bases, with 15 bases between them. The CDR3 has 15 amino acids. The CDR3 DNA is TGTGCCAGCAGGAGGGACCACCAAAACTACAATGAGCAGTTCTTC. Translation gives CASRRDHQNYNEQFF.

The chain joins TRBV30 to TRBJ1-1; D might be TRBD1 (6 bases). V lost 8 bases, J lost 4 bases, and 11 bases lay in between. Germline V gene sequence: CDR1 GTSNPN, CDR2 SVGIG (reference sequence). This CDR3 spans 11 amino acids. The CDR3 coding sequence is TGTGCCGGGGGGGGCTTCACTGAAGCTTTCTTT. Its protein is CAGGGFTEAFF. The full variable domain, its missing parts supplied by reference TRBV30 and TRBJ1-1, is SQTIHQWPATLVQPVGSPLSLECTVEGTSNPNLYWYRQAAGRGLQLLFYSVGIGQISSEVPQNLSASRPQDRQFILSSKKLLLSDSGFYLCAGGGFTEAFFGQGTRLTVV.

This clone appeared once. V and J are TRBV18 and TRBJ1-1; D not certain. Germline CDR1 is KGHSH and CDR2 is LQKENI. The CDR3 covers 14 residues. V lost 2 bases and J lost 3, with 10 bases in between. The CDR3 spells CASSPLSSDTEAFF. CDR3 DNA sequence: TGTGCCAGCTCACCATTGTCGTCGGACACTGAAGCTTTCTTT.

V gene TRBV9 combines with J gene TRBJ2-3; D gene unclear. The germline V gene encodes CDR1 SGDLS and CDR2 YYNGEE. The CDR3 is 13 residues long. Trimming removed 3 bases from V and 1 base from J, with 6 bases in between. CDR3: CASSDYRTDTQYF. Written as DNA, the CDR3 is TGTGCCAGCAGCGATTACCGCACAGATACGCAGTATTTT.

This clone has just one count. The chain couples TRBV19 to TRBJ1-4; no clear D. CDR1 LNHDA and CDR2 SQIVND come from the germline V gene (reference sequence). This CDR3 has 11 amino acids. Deletions cut 6 bases from V and 10 bases from J, with 9 bases between. CDR3 region: CASSWKGKLFF. For the CDR3, the DNA is TGTGCCAGTAGCTGGAAAGGAAAACTGTTTTTT.

V is TRBV15 and J is TRBJ1-1; D not resolved. This CDR3 spans 16 amino acids. The V gene's germline CDR1 is LNHNV and CDR2 YYDKDF (reference sequence). V dropped 0 bases and J dropped 0 bases, with 11 bases sitting between them. DNA of the CDR3: TGTGCCACCAGCAGAGATCGAGGCGGGATGAACACTGAAGCTTTCTTT. Encoded protein: CATSRDRGGMNTEAFF. Using reference TRBV15 and TRBJ1-1 for the parts outside the CDR3, the full variable domain is DAMVIQNPRYQVTQFGKPVTLSCSQTLNHNVMYWYQQKSSQAPKLLFHYYDKDFNNEADTPDNFQSRRPNTSFCFLDIRSPGLGDTAMYLCATSRDRGGMNTEAFFGQGTRLTVV.

The V gene is TRBV30, the J gene TRBJ2-5; the D is unclear. The V end was cut by 3 bases, the J end by 2 bases, with 10 bases between. This CDR3 is built from 13 residues. Germline CDR1 GTSNPN, CDR2 SVGIG (reference sequence). CDR3: CAWRIPGQETQYF. The CDR3 region has the DNA TGTGCCTGGAGGATCCCAGGACAAGAGACCCAGTACTTC.

The chain employs TRBV5-1 and TRBJ2-7, with D possibly being TRBD1 (6 bases). The germline CDR1 and CDR2 sequences are SGHRS and YFSETQ. CDR3 length equals 11 residues. Trimming took 3 bases from V and 7 from J, leaving 8 bases between them. CDR3 coding DNA: TGCGCCAGCAGCTCCGGGACAGAGCAGTACTTC. It is translated as CASSSGTEQYF.

The chain employs TRBV28 and TRBJ2-7; the D gene could be TRBD1 or TRBD2 (5 bases each). Germline CDR1 MDHEN, CDR2 SYDVKM. Trimming removed 5 bases from V and 4 bases from J, with 15 bases in between. The CDR3 is made up of 14 amino acids. The CDR3 DNA reads TGTGCCAGCAGTCTGAGGGGACCCCGGTACGAGCAGTACTTC. Its protein is CASSLRGPRYEQYF. The full variable domain, its missing parts supplied by reference TRBV28 and TRBJ2-7, is DVKVTQSSRYLVKRTGEKVFLECVQDMDHENMFWYRQDPGLGLRLIYFSYDVKMKEKGDIPEGYSVSREKKERFSLILESASTNQTSMYLCASSLRGPRYEQYFGPGTRLTVT.

This chain links TRBV6-2 or TRBV6-3 with TRBJ2-5; 10 bases are a match to TRBD1. In germline, CDR1 is MNHEY, CDR2 SVGEGT. J was trimmed by 2 bases and V by 2 bases; bases with no gene match: 11. The CDR3 has 18 amino acids. DNA for the CDR3: TGTGCCAGCAGTTACACCTTCCGACAGGGGGCAACGCAAGAGACCCAGTACTTC. Residues: CASSYTFRQGATQETQYF.